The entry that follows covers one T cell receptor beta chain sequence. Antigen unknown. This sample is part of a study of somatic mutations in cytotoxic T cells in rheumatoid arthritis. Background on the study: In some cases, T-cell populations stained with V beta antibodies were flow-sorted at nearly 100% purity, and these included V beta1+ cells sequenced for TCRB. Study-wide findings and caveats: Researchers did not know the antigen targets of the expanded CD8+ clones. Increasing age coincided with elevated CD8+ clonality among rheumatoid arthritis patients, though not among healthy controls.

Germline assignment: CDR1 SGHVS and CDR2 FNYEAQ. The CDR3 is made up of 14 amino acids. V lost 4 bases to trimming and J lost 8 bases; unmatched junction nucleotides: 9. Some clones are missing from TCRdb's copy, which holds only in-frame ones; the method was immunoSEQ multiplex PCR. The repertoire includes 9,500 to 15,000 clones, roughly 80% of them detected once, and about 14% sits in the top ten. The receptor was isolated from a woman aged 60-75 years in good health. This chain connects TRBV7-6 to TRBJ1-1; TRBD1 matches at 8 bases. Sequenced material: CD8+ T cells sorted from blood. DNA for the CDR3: TGTGCCAGCAGCTCCGGACAGGGTTGGGCAGAAGCTTTCTTT. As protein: CASSSGQGWAEAFF.